A selection of T cell receptor beta chains follows, all from one sample in a study of CD8+CD57+ T cells in acquired aplastic anemia. TCRdb ran MiXCR on the reads and lists one entry per CDR3 protein. The sample gives fewer than 250,000 distinct CDR3 sequences, roughly half of which show up once; approximately 15% is in the top ten. Sequencing input: sorted CD4+, CD8+, or CD8+CD57+ T cells (not recorded which) from PBMCs. Receptors originate from a human donor in good health, serving as a control. CDR3s include the opening cysteine and the closing phenylalanine or tryptophan. Each record gives: clone size, J gene, D gene, V gene, CDR3 protein, CDR3 DNA. D genes are given only for firm matches. Some rows mark clone size as missing; the rest say once, few, many or name a class of expanded clone.

-	TRBJ2-2	TRBD1	TRBV2	CASSLTGGNTGELFF	TGCGCCAGCAGCTTGACAGGGGGAAACACCGGGGAGCTGTTTTTT
-	TRBJ1-1	-	TRBV29-1	CSVRIITEAFF	TGCAGCGTCCGGATAATCACTGAAGCTTTCTTT
-	TRBJ1-2	TRBD1	TRBV20-1	CSASTGGFGYTF	TGCAGTGCCTCAACAGGGGGCTTCGGCTACACCTTC
-	TRBJ1-1	-	TRBV7-3	CASSFGTSAPGVYTEAFF	TGCGCCAGCAGCTTCGGGACTAGCGCCCCCGGGGTGTACACTGAAGCTTTCTTT
-	TRBJ2-3	TRBD2	TRBV2	CASSDRSGGADTQYF	TGTGCCAGCAGTGATCGTAGCGGGGGAGCGGATACGCAGTATTTT
many	TRBJ2-3	-	TRBV20-1	CSASGAHWDTQYF	TGCAGTGCTAGCGGGGCCCACTGGGATACGCAGTATTTT
-	TRBJ2-5	-	TRBV10-3	CASSDWLAQETQYF	TGTGCCAGCAGTGATTGGCTAGCTCAAGAGACCCAGTACTTC
-	TRBJ2-7	-	TRBV20-1	CSARALDSYEQYF	TGCAGTGCTAGAGCCCTGGACAGCTACGAGCAGTACTTC
few	TRBJ1-5	-	TRBV20-1	CSARGTASNQPQHF	TGCAGTGCTAGAGGGACAGCGAGCAATCAGCCCCAGCATTTT
few	TRBJ2-6	-	TRBV10-2	CASSESWGLGANVLTF	TGCGCCAGCAGTGAGTCGTGGGGGCTCGGGGCCAACGTCCTGACTTTC
-	TRBJ1-4	TRBD1	TRBV5-1	CASSQITGAWGEKLFF	TGCGCCAGCAGCCAGATCACAGGGGCCTGGGGTGAAAAACTGTTTTTT
many	TRBJ2-1	-	TRBV6-4	CASSDSLRGDEQFF	TGTGCCAGCAGTGACTCTCTAAGGGGGGATGAGCAGTTCTTC
-	TRBJ2-6	-	TRBV5-1	CASSLGLRRVVAGANVLTF	TGCGCCAGCAGCTTGGGACTCCGCAGGGTAGTCGCTGGGGCCAACGTCCTGACTTTC
many	TRBJ2-3	-	TRBV28	CASSLLLEEQYF	TGTGCCAGCAGTTTATTACTAGAGGAGCAGTATTTT
once	TRBJ2-7	TRBD2	TRBV9	CASSQKGNGRDLYEQYF	TGTGCCAGCAGCCAAAAGGGTAACGGGAGGGACCTCTACGAGCAGTACTTC
many	TRBJ2-1	TRBD2	TRBV12-3/TRBV12-4	CASSRSGGGNEQFF	TGTGCCAGCAGTCGTTCGGGGGGGGGCAATGAGCAGTTCTTC
-	TRBJ2-3	-	TRBV19	CASSPQLSTDTQYF	TGTGCCAGTAGTCCACAGCTAAGCACAGATACGCAGTATTTT
many	TRBJ1-5	-	TRBV10-3	CAISESTYQPQHF	TGTGCCATCAGTGAGTCGACTTATCAGCCCCAGCATTTT
many	TRBJ1-1	-	TRBV5-1	CASSPTPTSNTEAFF	TGCGCCAGCAGCCCAACCCCGACATCGAACACTGAAGCTTTCTTT
many	TRBJ2-7	TRBD1	TRBV20-1	CSAREQGAQEQYF	TGCAGTGCTAGAGAACAGGGGGCTCAGGAGCAGTACTTC
many	TRBJ1-5	TRBD1	TRBV7-9	CASSLGQGVLGNQPQHF	TGTGCCAGCAGCTTAGGACAGGGGGTTTTGGGCAATCAGCCCCAGCATTTT
-	TRBJ1-5	TRBD1	TRBV7-2	CASSSGFGQGSSNEPQHF	TGTGCCAGCAGCTCCGGGTTTGGACAGGGGTCAAGCAATGAGCCCCAGCATTTT
-	TRBJ2-5	-	TRBV20-1	CSASPQWETQYF	TGCAGTGCTAGCCCCCAGTGGGAGACCCAGTACTTC
-	TRBJ1-2	-	TRBV29-1	CSGISGGEYTF	TGCAGTGGTATTAGTGGTGGGGAGTACACCTTC
once	TRBJ2-7	TRBD1	TRBV29-1	CSVANPGQGTYEQYF	TGCAGCGTTGCTAATCCGGGACAGGGAACCTACGAGCAGTACTTC
many	TRBJ1-1	-	TRBV2	CASSAGGRNKAFF	TGTGCCAGCAGTGCTGGGGGACGGAATAAAGCTTTCTTT
many	TRBJ1-6	-	TRBV11-2	CASSPGVSSYNSPLHF	TGTGCCAGCAGCCCAGGGGTGAGCTCCTATAATTCACCCCTCCACTTT
-	TRBJ2-7	TRBD2	TRBV20-1	CSATSGLSSYEQYF	TGCAGTGCAACTAGCGGGCTGAGCTCCTACGAGCAGTACTTC
many	TRBJ2-5	TRBD1	TRBV4-2	CASSQEGEAWNRGKTQYF	TGTGCCAGCAGCCAAGAAGGTGAGGCCTGGAACAGGGGGAAGACCCAGTACTTC
-	TRBJ1-1	-	TRBV20-1	CSARDLMGAFEAFF	TGCAGTGCTAGAGATCTCATGGGGGCGTTTGAAGCTTTCTTT
few	TRBJ1-4	-	TRBV30	CAWSVPGLATNEKLFF	TGTGCCTGGAGTGTACCAGGACTTGCAACTAATGAAAAACTGTTTTTT
many	TRBJ2-1	-	TRBV5-1	CASDPGHVAGNEQFF	TGCGCCAGCGACCCCGGACATGTGGCGGGCAATGAGCAGTTCTTC
many	TRBJ2-3	-	TRBV9	CASSEDGWGDTQYF	TGTGCCAGCAGCGAGGACGGGTGGGGAGATACGCAGTATTTT
-	TRBJ1-1	-	TRBV29-1	CSVHPRWDTEAFF	TGCAGCGTCCATCCTCGGTGGGACACTGAAGCTTTCTTT
-	TRBJ1-5	-	TRBV10-3	CANAEGGSQPQHF	TGTGCCAACGCCGAAGGAGGAAGTCAGCCCCAGCATTTT
-	TRBJ2-6	-	TRBV20-1	CSATPGHTTSGANVLTF	TGCAGTGCAACCCCGGGACACACTACCTCTGGGGCCAACGTCCTGACTTTC
-	TRBJ1-2	TRBD1	TRBV27	CASSTGQGWWGGYTF	TGTGCCAGCAGCACCGGACAGGGGTGGTGGGGTGGCTACACCTTC
-	TRBJ1-2	-	TRBV27	CASSLSTGLDYGYTF	TGTGCCAGCAGTTTATCAACAGGCTTGGACTATGGCTACACCTTC
many	TRBJ1-1	-	TRBV19	CASSIDRRANTEAFF	TGTGCCAGTAGTATAGACCGCCGGGCAAACACTGAAGCTTTCTTT
-	TRBJ1-5	TRBD1	TRBV19	CASSMGQQIYNQPQHF	TGTGCCAGTAGTATGGGACAGCAAATTTACAATCAGCCCCAGCATTTT
once	TRBJ1-4	TRBD1	TRBV2	CASSKTGATNEKLFF	TGTGCCAGCAGTAAAACAGGGGCAACTAATGAAAAACTGTTTTTT
-	TRBJ1-5	-	TRBV28	CASSASEWGNQPQHF	TGTGCCAGCAGTGCCAGCGAGTGGGGCAATCAGCCCCAGCATTTT
many	TRBJ2-7	-	TRBV9	CASSVARGGEQYF	TGTGCCAGCAGCGTAGCCAGGGGAGGGGAGCAGTACTTC
once	TRBJ2-1	-	TRBV20-1	CSASGALYNEQFF	TGCAGTGCTAGCGGGGCACTTTACAATGAGCAGTTCTTC
-	TRBJ2-3	-	TRBV7-2	CASSSQARDTDTQYF	TGTGCCAGCAGCTCCCAGGCGAGGGATACAGATACGCAGTATTTT
few	TRBJ2-3	TRBD2	TRBV19	CASSTGLAGSTDTQYF	TGTGCCAGTAGTACCGGACTAGCGGGGAGCACAGATACGCAGTATTTT
-	TRBJ2-7	-	TRBV5-1	CASSLTVRAHEQYF	TGCGCCAGCAGCTTGACGGTCAGGGCCCACGAGCAGTACTTC